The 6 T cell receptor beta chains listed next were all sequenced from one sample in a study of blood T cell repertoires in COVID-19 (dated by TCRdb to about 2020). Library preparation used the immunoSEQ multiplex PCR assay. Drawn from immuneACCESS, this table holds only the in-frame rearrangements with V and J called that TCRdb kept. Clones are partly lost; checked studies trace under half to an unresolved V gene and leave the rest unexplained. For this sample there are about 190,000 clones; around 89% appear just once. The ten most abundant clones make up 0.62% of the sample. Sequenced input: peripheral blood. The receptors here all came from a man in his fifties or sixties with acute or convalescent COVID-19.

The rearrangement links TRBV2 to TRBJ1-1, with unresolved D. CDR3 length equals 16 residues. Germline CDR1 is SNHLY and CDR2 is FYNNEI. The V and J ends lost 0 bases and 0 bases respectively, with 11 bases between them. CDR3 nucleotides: TGTGCCAGCAGTGAAGCGAGCACCGGGGTGAACACTGAAGCTTTCTTT. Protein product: CASSEASTGVNTEAFF.

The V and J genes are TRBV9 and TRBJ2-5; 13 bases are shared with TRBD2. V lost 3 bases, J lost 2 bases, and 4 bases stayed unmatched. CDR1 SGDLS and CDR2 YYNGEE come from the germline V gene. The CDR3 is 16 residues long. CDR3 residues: CASSAGLAGVQETQYF. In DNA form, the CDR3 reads TGTGCCAGCAGCGCCGGACTAGCGGGAGTACAAGAGACCCAGTACTTC.

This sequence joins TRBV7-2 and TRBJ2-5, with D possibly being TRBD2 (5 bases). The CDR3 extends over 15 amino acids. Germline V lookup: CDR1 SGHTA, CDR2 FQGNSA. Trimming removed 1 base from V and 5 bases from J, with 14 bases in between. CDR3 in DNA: TGTGCCAGCAGCTTAGTAGCGCCCCCTCCCGAGACCCAGTACTTC. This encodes CASSLVAPPPETQYF.

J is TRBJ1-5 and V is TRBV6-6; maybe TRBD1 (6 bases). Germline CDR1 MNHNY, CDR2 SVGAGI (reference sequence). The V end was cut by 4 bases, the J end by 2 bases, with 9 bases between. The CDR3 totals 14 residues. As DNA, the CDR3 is TGTGCCAGCAGTTTACGACAGGGCAATCAGCCCCAGCATTTT. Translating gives CASSLRQGNQPQHF.

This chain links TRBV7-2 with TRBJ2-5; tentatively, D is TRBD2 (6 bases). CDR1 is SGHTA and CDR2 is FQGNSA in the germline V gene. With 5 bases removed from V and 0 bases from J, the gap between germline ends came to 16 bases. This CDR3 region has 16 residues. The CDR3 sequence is CASSKRGWGDQETQYF. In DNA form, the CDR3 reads TGTGCCAGCAGCAAACGGGGCTGGGGGGACCAAGAGACCCAGTACTTC.

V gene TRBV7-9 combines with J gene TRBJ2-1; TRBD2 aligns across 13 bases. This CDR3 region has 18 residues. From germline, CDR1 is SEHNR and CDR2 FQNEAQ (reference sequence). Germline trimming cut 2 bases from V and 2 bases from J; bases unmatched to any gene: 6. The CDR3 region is CASSLPRGLAGAYNEQFF. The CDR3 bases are TGTGCCAGCAGCTTACCCCGCGGACTAGCGGGAGCCTACAATGAGCAGTTCTTC.